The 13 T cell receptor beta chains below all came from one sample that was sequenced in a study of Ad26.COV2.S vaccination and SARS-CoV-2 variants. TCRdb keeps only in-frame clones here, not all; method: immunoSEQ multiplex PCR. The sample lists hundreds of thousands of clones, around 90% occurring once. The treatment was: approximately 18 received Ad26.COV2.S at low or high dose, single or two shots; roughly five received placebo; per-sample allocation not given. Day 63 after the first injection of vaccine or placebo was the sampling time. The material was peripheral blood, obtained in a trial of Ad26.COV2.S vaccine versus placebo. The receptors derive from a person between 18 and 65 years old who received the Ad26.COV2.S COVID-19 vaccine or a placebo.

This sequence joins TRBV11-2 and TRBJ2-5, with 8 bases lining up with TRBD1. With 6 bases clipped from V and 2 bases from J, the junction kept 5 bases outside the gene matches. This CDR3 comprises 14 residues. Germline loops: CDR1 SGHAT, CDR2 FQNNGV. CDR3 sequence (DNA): TGTGCCAGCAGTCAAACAGGGGGACAAGAGACCCAGTACTTC. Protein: CASSQTGGQETQYF.

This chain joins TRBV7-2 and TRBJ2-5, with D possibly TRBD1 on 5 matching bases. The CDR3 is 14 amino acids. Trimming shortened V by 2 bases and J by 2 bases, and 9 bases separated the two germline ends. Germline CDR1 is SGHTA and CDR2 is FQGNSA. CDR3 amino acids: CASSLLPGQETQYF. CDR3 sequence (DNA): TGTGCCAGCAGCTTACTTCCAGGGCAAGAGACCCAGTACTTC. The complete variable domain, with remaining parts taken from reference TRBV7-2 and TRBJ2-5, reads GAGVSQSPSNKVTEKGKDVELRCDPISGHTALYWYRQSLGQGLEFLIYFQGNSAPDKSGLPSDRFSAERTGGSVSTLTIQRTQQEDSAVYLCASSLLPGQETQYFGPGTRLLVL.

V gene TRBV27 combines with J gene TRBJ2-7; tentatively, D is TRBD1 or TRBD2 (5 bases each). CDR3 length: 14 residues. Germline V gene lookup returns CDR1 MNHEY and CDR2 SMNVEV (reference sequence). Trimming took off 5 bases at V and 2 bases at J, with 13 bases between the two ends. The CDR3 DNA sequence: TGTGCCAGCAGTGCCTGGGACGGCGCCTACGAGCAGTACTTC. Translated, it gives CASSAWDGAYEQYF.

DNA for the CDR3: TGTGCCAGCAGTTTACTCGGACAGGGATCCAATCAGCCCCAGCATTTT. It codes for CASSLLGQGSNQPQHF. The gene calls are TRBV28 and TRBJ1-5; 8 bases match TRBD1. Germline V gene lookup returns CDR1 MDHEN and CDR2 SYDVKM. CDR3 size: 16 residues. Losses at the gene ends were 2 bases for V and 3 bases for J; bases not matched to a gene: 6. The full variable domain, completed using reference TRBV28 and TRBJ1-5, is DVKVTQSSRYLVKRTGEKVFLECVQDMDHENMFWYRQDPGLGLRLIYFSYDVKMKEKGDIPEGYSVSREKKERFSLILESASTNQTSMYLCASSLLGQGSNQPQHFGDGTRLSIL.

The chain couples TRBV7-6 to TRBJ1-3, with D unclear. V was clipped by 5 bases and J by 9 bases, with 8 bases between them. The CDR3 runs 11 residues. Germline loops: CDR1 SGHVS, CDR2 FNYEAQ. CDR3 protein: CASSPGATIYF. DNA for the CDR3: TGTGCCAGCAGCCCCGGTGCCACCATATATTTT. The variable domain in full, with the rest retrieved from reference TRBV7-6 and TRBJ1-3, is GAGVSQSPRYKVTKRGQDVALRCDPISGHVSLYWYRQALGQGPEFLTYFNYEAQQDKSGLPNDRFSAERPEGSISTLTIQRTEQRDSAMYRCASSPGATIYFGEGSWLTVV.

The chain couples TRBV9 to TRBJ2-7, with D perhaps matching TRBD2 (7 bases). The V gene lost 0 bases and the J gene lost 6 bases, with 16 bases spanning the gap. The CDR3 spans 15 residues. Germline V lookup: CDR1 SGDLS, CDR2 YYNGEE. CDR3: CASSVEGGGPSEQYF. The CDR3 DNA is TGTGCCAGCAGCGTAGAAGGGGGAGGGCCGTCCGAGCAGTACTTC.

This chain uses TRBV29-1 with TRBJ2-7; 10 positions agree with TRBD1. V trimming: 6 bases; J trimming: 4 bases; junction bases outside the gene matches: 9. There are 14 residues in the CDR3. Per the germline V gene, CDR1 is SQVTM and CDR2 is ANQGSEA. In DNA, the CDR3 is TGCAGCGTGACACCCCCGGGACAGGGGTACGAGCAGTACTTC. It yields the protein CSVTPPGQGYEQYF.

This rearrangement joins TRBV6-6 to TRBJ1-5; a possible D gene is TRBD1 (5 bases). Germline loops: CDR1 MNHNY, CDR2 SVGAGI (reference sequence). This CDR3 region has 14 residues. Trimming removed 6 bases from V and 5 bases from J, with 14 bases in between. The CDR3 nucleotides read TGTGCCAGCAGAGACAGAGGCCCGTATCAGCCCCAGCATTTT. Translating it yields CASRDRGPYQPQHF.

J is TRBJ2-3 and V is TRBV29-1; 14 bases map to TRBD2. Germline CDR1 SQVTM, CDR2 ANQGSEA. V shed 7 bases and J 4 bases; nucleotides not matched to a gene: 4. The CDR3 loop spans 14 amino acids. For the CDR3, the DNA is TGCAGCGAGACTAGCGGGAGGGCCGCAGATACGCAGTATTTT. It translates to CSETSGRAADTQYF.

CDR3 protein: CATSDSRDSPLHF. In nucleotides, the CDR3 is TGTGCCACCTCGGACTCGCGGGATTCACCCCTCCACTTT. The rearrangement links TRBV15 to TRBJ1-6; D remains ambiguous. V was cut by 8 bases and J by 8 bases, with 13 bases left in between. This CDR3 comprises 13 residues. Germline V gene sequence: CDR1 LNHNV, CDR2 YYDKDF (reference sequence).

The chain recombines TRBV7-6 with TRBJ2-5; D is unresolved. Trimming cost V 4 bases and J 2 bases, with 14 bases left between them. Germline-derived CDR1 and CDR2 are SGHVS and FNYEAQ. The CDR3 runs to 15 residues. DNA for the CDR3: TGTGCCAGCAGCTCAACCATAGACGATCAAGAGACCCAGTACTTC. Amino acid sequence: CASSSTIDDQETQYF.

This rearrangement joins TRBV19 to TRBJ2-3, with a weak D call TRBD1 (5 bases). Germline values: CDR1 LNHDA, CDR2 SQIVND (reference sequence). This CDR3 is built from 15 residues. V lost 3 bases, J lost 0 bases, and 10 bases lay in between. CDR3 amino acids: CASSMDTSSTDTQYF. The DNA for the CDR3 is TGTGCCAGTAGTATGGACACCTCTAGCACAGATACGCAGTATTTT.

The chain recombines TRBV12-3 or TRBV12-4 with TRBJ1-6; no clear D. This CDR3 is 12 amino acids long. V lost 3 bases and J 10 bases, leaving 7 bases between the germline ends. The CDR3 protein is CASSFGGSPLHF. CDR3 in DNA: TGTGCCAGCAGTTTCGGAGGGTCACCCCTCCACTTT.